This T cell receptor beta chain is from a study of beta chain features in type 1 diabetes. Across the whole study: Taken together, all samples contributed 107,917,701 examined sorted cells. Study-level results: Sequencing of cDNA might inflate the share of cells that strongly express TCR.

Trimming removed 1 base at V and 2 bases at J, with 14 bases between. Germline-derived CDR1 and CDR2 are SGDLS and YYNGEE. The CDR3 runs 16 residues. This clone came up a few times. What it recognizes is unknown. The isolated RNA, all of it, was reverse transcribed, so expressed TCRB transcripts were what got sequenced. Mean read depth for naive, central memory and regulatory T cell samples was around 3.5 million reads. Profiled with immunoSEQ multiplex PCR; TCRdb holds only in-frame clones, not every one. The sample consists of 810,000 or so clones, 17% of them appearing once. The sample consisted of naive CD4+ T cells from blood. V usage is TRBV9 and J usage is TRBJ2-3; D may correspond to TRBD1 or TRBD2 (6 bases each). The clonotype was recovered from a woman younger than 35 in good health. The CDR3 bases are TGTGCCAGCAGCGTAAGGGGGACTTTCTCCACAGATACGCAGTATTTT. Protein: CASSVRGTFSTDTQYF.